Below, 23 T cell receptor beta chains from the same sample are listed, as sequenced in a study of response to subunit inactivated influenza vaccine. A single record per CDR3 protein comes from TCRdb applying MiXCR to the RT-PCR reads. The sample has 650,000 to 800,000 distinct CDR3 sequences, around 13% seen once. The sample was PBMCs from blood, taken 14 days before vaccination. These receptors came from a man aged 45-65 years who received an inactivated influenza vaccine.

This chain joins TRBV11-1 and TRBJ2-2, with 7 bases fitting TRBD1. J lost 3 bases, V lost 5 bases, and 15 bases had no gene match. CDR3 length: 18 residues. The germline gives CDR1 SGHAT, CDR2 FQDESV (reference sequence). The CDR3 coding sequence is TGTGCCAGCAGCAAAGGTCCTGACAGGGTTAAGGACACCGGGGAGCTGTTTTTT. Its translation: CASSKGPDRVKDTGELFF.

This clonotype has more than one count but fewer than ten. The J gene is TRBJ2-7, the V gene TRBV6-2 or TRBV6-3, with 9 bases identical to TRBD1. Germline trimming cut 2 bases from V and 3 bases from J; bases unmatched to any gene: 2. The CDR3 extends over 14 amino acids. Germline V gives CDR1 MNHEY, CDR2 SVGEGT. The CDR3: CASSYVGQGYEQYF. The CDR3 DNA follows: TGTGCCAGCAGTTACGTGGGACAGGGCTACGAGCAGTACTTC.

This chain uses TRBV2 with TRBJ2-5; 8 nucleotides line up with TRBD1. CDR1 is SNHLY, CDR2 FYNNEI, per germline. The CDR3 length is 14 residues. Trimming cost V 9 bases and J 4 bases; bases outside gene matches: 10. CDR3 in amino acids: CASTGQGARETQYF. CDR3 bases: TGTGCCAGTACGGGGCAGGGGGCGAGAGAGACCCAGTACTTC.

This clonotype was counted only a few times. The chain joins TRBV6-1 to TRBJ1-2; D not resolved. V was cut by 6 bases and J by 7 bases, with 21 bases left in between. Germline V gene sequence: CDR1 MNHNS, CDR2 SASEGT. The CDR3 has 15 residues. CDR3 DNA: TGTGCCAGCAGCCCCGCGGTCTACCACAGCGGTGGCTACACCTTC. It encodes CASSPAVYHSGGYTF.

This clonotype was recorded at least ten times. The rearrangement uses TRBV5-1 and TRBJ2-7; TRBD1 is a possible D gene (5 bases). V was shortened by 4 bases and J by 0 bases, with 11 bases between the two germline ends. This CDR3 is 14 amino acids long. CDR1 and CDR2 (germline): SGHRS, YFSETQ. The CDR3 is CASSDSSNSYEQYF. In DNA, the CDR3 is TGCGCCAGCAGCGACAGCTCCAACTCCTACGAGCAGTACTTC.

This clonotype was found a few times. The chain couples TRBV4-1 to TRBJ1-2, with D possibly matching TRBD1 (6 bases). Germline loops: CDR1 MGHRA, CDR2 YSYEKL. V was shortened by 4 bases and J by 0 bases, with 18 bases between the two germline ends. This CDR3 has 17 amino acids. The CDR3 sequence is CASSPPQLTGPNYGYTF. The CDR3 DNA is TGCGCCAGCAGCCCCCCCCAGCTGACAGGACCTAACTATGGCTACACCTTC.

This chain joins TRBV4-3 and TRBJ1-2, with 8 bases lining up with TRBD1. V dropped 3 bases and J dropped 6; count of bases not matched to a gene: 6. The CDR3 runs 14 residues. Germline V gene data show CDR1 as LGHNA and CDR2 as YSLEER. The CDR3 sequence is CASSHATGDHGYTF. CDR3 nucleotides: TGCGCCAGCAGCCACGCGACAGGGGATCATGGCTACACCTTC.

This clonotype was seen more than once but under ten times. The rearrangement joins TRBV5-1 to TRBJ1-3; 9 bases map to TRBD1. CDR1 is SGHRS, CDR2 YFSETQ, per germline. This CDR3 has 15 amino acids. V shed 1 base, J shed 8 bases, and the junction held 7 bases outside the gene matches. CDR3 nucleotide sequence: TGCGCCAGCAGCTTGACCGGACAGGGGTTAGACACCATATATTTT. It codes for CASSLTGQGLDTIYF.

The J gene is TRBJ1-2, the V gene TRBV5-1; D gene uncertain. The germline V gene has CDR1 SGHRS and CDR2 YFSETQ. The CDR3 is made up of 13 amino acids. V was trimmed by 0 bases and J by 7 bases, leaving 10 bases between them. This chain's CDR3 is CASSLVLPTGYTF. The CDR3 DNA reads TGCGCCAGCAGCTTGGTTCTTCCCACTGGCTACACCTTC.

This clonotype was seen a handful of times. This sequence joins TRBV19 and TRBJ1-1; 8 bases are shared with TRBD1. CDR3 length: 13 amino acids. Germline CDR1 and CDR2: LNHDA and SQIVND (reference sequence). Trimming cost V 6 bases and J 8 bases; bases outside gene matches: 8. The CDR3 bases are TGTGCCAGTAGCGGACAGGGTCCATCCGAAGCTTTCTTT. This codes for CASSGQGPSEAFF.

The CDR3 nucleotides are TGTGCCAGCGGGGACAGGGAATGGAGACCCCAGTACTTC. The encoded protein is CASGDREWRPQYF. This chain joins TRBV27 and TRBJ2-5; TRBD1 matches at 9 bases. CDR1 and CDR2 from the germline V gene are MNHEY and SMNVEV (reference sequence). The CDR3 contains 13 residues. The V segment lost 8 bases and the J segment 9 bases; nucleotides outside the gene matches: 10.

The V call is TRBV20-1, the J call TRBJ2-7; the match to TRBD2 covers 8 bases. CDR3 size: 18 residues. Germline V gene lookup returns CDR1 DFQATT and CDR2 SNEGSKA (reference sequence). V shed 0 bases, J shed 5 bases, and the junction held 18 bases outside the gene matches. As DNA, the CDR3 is TGCAGTGCTAGAGATTTGACAGGAGCGAGACTAGCGTTGAACGAGCAGTACTTC. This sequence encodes CSARDLTGARLALNEQYF.

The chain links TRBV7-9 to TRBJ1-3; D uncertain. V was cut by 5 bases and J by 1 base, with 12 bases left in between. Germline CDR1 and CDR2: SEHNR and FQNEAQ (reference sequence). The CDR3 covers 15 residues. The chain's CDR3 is CASSGIHRSGNTIYF. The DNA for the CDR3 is TGTGCCAGCAGCGGCATACACCGATCTGGAAACACCATATATTTT.

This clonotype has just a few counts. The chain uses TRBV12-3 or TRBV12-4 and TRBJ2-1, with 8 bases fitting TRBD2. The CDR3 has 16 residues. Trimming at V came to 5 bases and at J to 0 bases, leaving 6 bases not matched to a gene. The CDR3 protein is CASSATSGYSYNEQFF. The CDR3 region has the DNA TGTGCCAGCAGTGCCACTAGCGGATACTCCTACAATGAGCAGTTCTTC.

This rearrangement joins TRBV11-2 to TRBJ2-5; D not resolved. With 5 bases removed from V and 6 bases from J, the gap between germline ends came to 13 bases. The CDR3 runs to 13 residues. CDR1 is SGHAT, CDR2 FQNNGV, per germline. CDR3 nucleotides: TGTGCCAGCAGCCCGGACGGTCTGCAGACCCAGTACTTC. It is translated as CASSPDGLQTQYF.

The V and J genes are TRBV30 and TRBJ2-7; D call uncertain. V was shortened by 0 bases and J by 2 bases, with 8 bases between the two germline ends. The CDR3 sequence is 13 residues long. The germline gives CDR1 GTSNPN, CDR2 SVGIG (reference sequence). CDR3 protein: CAWSVLPPYEQYF. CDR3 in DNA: TGTGCCTGGAGTGTACTCCCCCCCTACGAGCAGTACTTC.

CDR3 residues: CASSLAPGGNYNEQFF. CDR3 sequence (DNA): TGTGCCAGCAGCTTAGCGCCAGGGGGGAACTACAATGAGCAGTTCTTC. J is TRBJ2-1 and V is TRBV7-9; tentatively, D is TRBD1 (7 bases). With 0 bases removed from V and 3 bases from J, the gap between germline ends came to 12 bases. The CDR3 loop spans 16 amino acids. Germline CDR1 and CDR2: SEHNR and FQNEAQ (reference sequence).

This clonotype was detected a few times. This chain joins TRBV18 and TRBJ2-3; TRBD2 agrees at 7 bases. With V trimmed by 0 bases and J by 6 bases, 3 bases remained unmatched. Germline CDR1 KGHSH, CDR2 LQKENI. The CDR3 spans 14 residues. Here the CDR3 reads CASSPPTSRDTQYF. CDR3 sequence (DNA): TGTGCCAGCTCACCACCGACTAGCCGGGATACGCAGTATTTT. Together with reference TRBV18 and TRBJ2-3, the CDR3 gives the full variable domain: NAGVMQNPRHLVRRRGQEARLRCSPMKGHSHVYWYRQLPEEGLKFMVYLQKENIIDESGMPKERFSAEFPKEGPSILRIQQVVRGDSAAYFCASSPPTSRDTQYFGPGTRLTVL.

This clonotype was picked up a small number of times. The CDR3 DNA reads TGTGCCAGCAGTCTACTAGCGGCCCTCCATAATGAGCAGTTCTTC. Translating gives CASSLLAALHNEQFF. The chain carries TRBV2 and TRBJ2-1; 8 nucleotides align to TRBD2. CDR1 and CDR2 from the germline V gene are SNHLY and FYNNEI. The CDR3 is made up of 15 amino acids. After removal of 5 bases from V and 7 bases from J, the junction contained 10 bases not matched to a gene.

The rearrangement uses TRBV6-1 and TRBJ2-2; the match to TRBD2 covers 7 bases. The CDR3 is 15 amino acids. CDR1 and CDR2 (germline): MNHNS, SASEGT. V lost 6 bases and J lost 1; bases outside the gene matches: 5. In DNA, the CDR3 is TGTGCCAGCAGCCGGGACTATAGGAACACCGGGGAGCTGTTTTTT. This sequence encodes CASSRDYRNTGELFF.

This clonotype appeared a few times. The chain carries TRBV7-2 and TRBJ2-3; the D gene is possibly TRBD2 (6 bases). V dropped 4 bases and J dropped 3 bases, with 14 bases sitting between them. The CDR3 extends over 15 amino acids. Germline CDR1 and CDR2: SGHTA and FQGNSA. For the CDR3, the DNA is TGTGCCAGCAGCTCCCCAGGGAGGAGTACAGATACGCAGTATTTT. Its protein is CASSSPGRSTDTQYF.

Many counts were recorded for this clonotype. The CDR3, as DNA: TGCAGTGCTAGCCCTCCTAGCGGGGGTAGCACAGATACGCAGTATTTT. Amino acid sequence: CSASPPSGGSTDTQYF. This chain uses TRBV20-1 with TRBJ2-3; 10 bases are shared with TRBD2. With 3 bases clipped from V and 0 bases from J, the junction kept 6 bases outside the gene matches. This CDR3 comprises 16 residues. Germline V gives CDR1 DFQATT, CDR2 SNEGSKA (reference sequence).

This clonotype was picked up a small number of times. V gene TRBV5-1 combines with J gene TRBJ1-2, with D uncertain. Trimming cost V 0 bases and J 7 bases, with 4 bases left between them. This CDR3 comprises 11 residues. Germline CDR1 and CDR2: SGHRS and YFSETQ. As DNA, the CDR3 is TGCGCCAGCAGCTTGGAGTCTGGCTACACCTTC. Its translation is CASSLESGYTF. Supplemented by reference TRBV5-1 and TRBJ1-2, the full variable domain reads KAGVTQTPRYLIKTRGQQVTLSCSPISGHRSVSWYQQTPGQGLQFLFEYFSETQRNKGNFPGRFSGRQFSNSRSEMNVSTLELGDSALYLCASSLESGYTFGSGTRLTVV.